These 20 T cell receptor beta chains were sequenced from one sample in a study of blood T cell repertoires in COVID-19. The data were produced by immunoSEQ multiplex PCR, yet TCRdb's version contains in-frame clones alone and is incomplete. This sample has roughly 320,000 clones, with approximately 84% found just once. The sample comprised PBMCs or T cells enriched from blood (not recorded which). These receptors were obtained from a man between 25 and 39 years old who had recovered from COVID-19.

This chain links TRBV18 with TRBJ1-4; 8 bases line up with TRBD1. CDR3 length equals 14 residues. J was trimmed by 11 bases and V by 0 bases; bases with no gene match: 5. Germline V gene data show CDR1 as KGHSH and CDR2 as LQKENI. The CDR3 sequence is CASSPPRGPGKLFF. CDR3 coding DNA: TGTGCCAGCTCACCACCCAGGGGGCCCGGGAAACTGTTTTTT.

The chain carries TRBV12-5 and TRBJ1-2, with TRBD1 as a possible D gene (6 bases). CDR1 is LGHNT and CDR2 is FRNRAP in the germline V gene. The CDR3 spans 17 residues. The V end lost 0 bases, the J end lost 0 bases, and 14 bases lay between the germline ends. This CDR3 is CASGLVYRTASNYGYTF. The CDR3 DNA reads TGTGCTAGTGGTTTGGTATATAGGACAGCTTCTAACTATGGCTACACCTTC.

The gene calls are TRBV25-1 and TRBJ2-1, with 7 nucleotides matching TRBD1. The CDR3 loop spans 14 amino acids. Germline CDR1 MGHDK, CDR2 SYGVNS. Trimming removed 4 bases from V and 3 bases from J; junction bases left unmatched: 3. The CDR3 DNA follows: TGTGCCAGCAGTGTCGGGACAGACTACAATGAGCAGTTCTTC. This codes for CASSVGTDYNEQFF.

This clone was picked up a small number of times. V gene TRBV27 combines with J gene TRBJ2-7; TRBD2 agrees at 8 bases. The CDR3 sequence is 14 residues long. V was clipped by 2 bases and J by 1 base; unmatched bases: 1. Germline values: CDR1 MNHEY, CDR2 SMNVEV (reference sequence). CDR3 sequence reads: CASSLSGSSYEQYF. The DNA of the CDR3 is TGTGCCAGCAGTTTAAGCGGGAGTTCCTACGAGCAGTACTTC.

The rearrangement uses TRBV4-1 and TRBJ1-1, with D hard to call. The CDR3 covers 13 residues. From germline, CDR1 is MGHRA and CDR2 YSYEKL. Trimming took 0 bases from V and 11 from J, leaving 13 bases between them. The CDR3 DNA reads TGCGCCAGCAGCCAAGATCAGGACTACTCGGCTTTCTTT. It codes for CASSQDQDYSAFF.

V gene TRBV28 combines with J gene TRBJ2-7; 11 bases map to TRBD1. The V gene's germline CDR1 is MDHEN and CDR2 SYDVKM. The ends lost 5 bases at V and 4 bases at J; junction bases unmatched: 7. The CDR3 is 15 amino acids. The CDR3 DNA reads TGTGCCAGCAGTGCTCCGGGACAGGGGGTTTACGAGCAGTACTTC. It encodes CASSAPGQGVYEQYF. The whole variable domain, remainder taken from reference TRBV28 and TRBJ2-7, is DVKVTQSSRYLVKRTGEKVFLECVQDMDHENMFWYRQDPGLGLRLIYFSYDVKMKEKGDIPEGYSVSREKKERFSLILESASTNQTSMYLCASSAPGQGVYEQYFGPGTRLTVT.

The chain combines TRBV6-5 with TRBJ2-7; 8 bases line up with TRBD1. V lost 6 bases, J lost 3 bases, and 10 bases stayed unmatched. Germline values: CDR1 MNHEY, CDR2 SVGAGI. This CDR3 spans 15 amino acids. The CDR3 nucleotides read TGTGCCAGCAGGCCCGGACAGGGCAATTTCTACGAGCAGTACTTC. This sequence encodes CASRPGQGNFYEQYF.

The chain recombines TRBV4-1 with TRBJ2-1, with 9 nucleotides matching TRBD2. Unmatched junction bases numbered 5, after V lost 2 bases and J lost 6 bases. The CDR3 extends over 15 amino acids. Germline V gene sequence: CDR1 MGHRA, CDR2 YSYEKL. CDR3 nucleotides: TGCGCCAGCAGCCAATCGACTAGCGGCGGCAATGAGCAGTTCTTC. Translated: CASSQSTSGGNEQFF.

V and J are TRBV19 and TRBJ2-3, with 10 bases matching TRBD1. CDR1 is LNHDA and CDR2 is SQIVND in the germline V gene (reference sequence). This CDR3 region has 14 residues. The ends lost 4 bases at V and 4 bases at J; junction bases unmatched: 2. The CDR3 sequence: CASSTGQGADTQYF. The CDR3 region has the DNA TGTGCCAGTAGTACCGGACAGGGGGCAGATACGCAGTATTTT.

This clone came up once. The V gene is TRBV19, the J gene TRBJ2-5; a weak D match, TRBD2 (5 bases). The V gene's germline CDR1 is LNHDA and CDR2 SQIVND (reference sequence). This CDR3 region has 14 residues. V gave up 5 bases and J gave up 4 bases, with 14 bases separating them. The CDR3 loop reads CASSATGSRETQYF. The CDR3 region has the DNA TGTGCCAGTAGTGCCACGGGAAGTCGAGAGACCCAGTACTTC.

The rearrangement uses TRBV6-2 or TRBV6-3 and TRBJ2-3; TRBD2 is a possible D gene (6 bases). The CDR3 sequence is 17 residues long. V was clipped by 2 bases and J by 0 bases, with 15 bases between them. Germline CDR1 reads MNHEY; CDR2 reads SVGEGT. The CDR3: CASSYRGFRTSTDTQYF. The CDR3 DNA follows: TGTGCCAGCAGTTACCGGGGGTTTCGCACTAGCACAGATACGCAGTATTTT.

The V and J genes are TRBV9 and TRBJ1-4, with 9 positions matching TRBD1. The J segment lost 3 bases and the V segment lost 4 bases, leaving 7 bases of the junction unmatched. From germline, CDR1 is SGDLS and CDR2 YYNGEE. This CDR3 is 16 amino acids long. The CDR3 loop reads CASSSGQGRANEKLFF. CDR3 coding DNA: TGTGCCAGCAGCTCCGGACAGGGGAGGGCTAATGAAAAACTGTTTTTT.

The V call is TRBV6-5, the J call TRBJ2-1, with 9 bases lining up with TRBD1. After removal of 6 bases from V and 3 bases from J, the junction contained 0 bases not matched to a gene. The germline V gene encodes CDR1 MNHEY and CDR2 SVGAGI. There are 13 residues in the CDR3. The CDR3 DNA is TGTGCCAGCAGGGACAGGGGCTACAATGAGCAGTTCTTC. Amino acid sequence: CASRDRGYNEQFF.

The chain employs TRBV2 and TRBJ2-2; tentative D call: TRBD2 (6 bases). Germline-derived CDR1 and CDR2 are SNHLY and FYNNEI. The CDR3 consists of 15 residues. The ends were cut back, 10 bases at V and 0 bases at J, with 15 bases in the middle. As DNA, the CDR3 is TGTGCCATCCTTGGCGGGGCGCCGAACACCGGGGAGCTGTTTTTT. It codes for CAILGGAPNTGELFF. Full variable domain (rest looked up from reference TRBV2 and TRBJ2-2): EPEVTQTPSHQVTQMGQEVILRCVPISNHLYFYWYRQILGQKVEFLVSFYNNEISEKSEIFDDQFSVERPDGSNFTLKIRSTKLEDSAMYFCAILGGAPNTGELFFGEGSRLTVL.

The V call is TRBV25-1, the J call TRBJ1-4; 9 bases agree with TRBD1. Germline CDR1 is MGHDK and CDR2 is SYGVNS. The CDR3 consists of 13 residues. Trimming removed 6 bases from V and 10 bases from J; junction bases left unmatched: 6. Here the CDR3 reads CASREDRGGKLFF. The CDR3 coding sequence is TGTGCCAGCAGGGAGGACAGGGGAGGAAAACTGTTTTTT. The variable domain in full, with the rest retrieved from reference TRBV25-1 and TRBJ1-4, is EADIYQTPRYLVIGTGKKITLECSQTMGHDKMYWYQQDPGMELHLIHYSYGVNSTEKGDLSSESTVSRIRTEHFPLTLESARPSHTSQYLCASREDRGGKLFFGSGTQLSVL.

This clone has a handful of counts. The chain couples TRBV11-3 to TRBJ2-3; TRBD2 might be the D (6 bases). The CDR3 is 17 amino acids. Looked up from germline, CDR1 is SGHNT and CDR2 is YENEEA. Trimming shortened V by 5 bases and J by 2 bases, and 20 bases separated the two germline ends. Here the CDR3 reads CASSVGGRARITDTQYF. In nucleotides, the CDR3 is TGTGCCAGCAGCGTGGGGGGTAGGGCCCGGATCACAGATACGCAGTATTTT. Complete variable domain (other parts from reference TRBV11-3 and TRBJ2-3): EAGVVQSPRYKIIEKKQPVAFWCNPISGHNTLYWYLQNLGQGPELLIRYENEEAVDDSQLPKDRFSAERLKGVDSTLKIQPAELGDSAVYLCASSVGGRARITDTQYFGPGTRLTVL.

This sequence joins TRBV10-3 and TRBJ2-1; 8 bases match TRBD1. CDR1 and CDR2 (germline): ENHRY, SYGVKD. Germline trimming cut 1 base from V and 3 bases from J; bases unmatched to any gene: 2. The CDR3 has 15 residues. DNA of the CDR3: TGTGCCATCAGTGAGTTACAGGGGGGCTACAATGAGCAGTTCTTC. Translated, it gives CAISELQGGYNEQFF.

The rearrangement uses TRBV7-9 and TRBJ1-5, with 7 bases aligning to TRBD1. With 5 bases clipped from V and 2 bases from J, the junction kept 15 bases outside the gene matches. Germline assignment: CDR1 SEHNR and CDR2 FQNEAQ (reference sequence). CDR3 length: 18 residues. DNA of the CDR3: TGTGCCAGCAGCCAAGCGACAGGGTTCGTTTTTGGCAATCAGCCCCAGCATTTT. Translation: CASSQATGFVFGNQPQHF.

The genes are TRBV19 and TRBJ1-1; D is unclear. This CDR3 has 13 residues. The germline V gene encodes CDR1 LNHDA and CDR2 SQIVND (reference sequence). Trimming took 3 bases from V and 1 from J, leaving 6 bases between them. The CDR3 here is CASSISSNTEAFF. Here the CDR3 DNA reads TGTGCCAGTAGTATTAGTTCGAACACTGAAGCTTTCTTT.

The CDR3 protein is CASSLGLAGAPETQYF. For the CDR3, the DNA is TGTGCCAGCAGTTTGGGTCTAGCGGGAGCCCCAGAGACCCAGTACTTC. The chain couples TRBV27 to TRBJ2-5, with 10 positions matching TRBD2. Germline-derived CDR1 and CDR2 are MNHEY and SMNVEV (reference sequence). This CDR3 contains 16 residues. Trimming took 3 bases from V and 4 from J; bases not matched to a gene: 8.